This T cell receptor (beta chain) was recovered during a study of CD8+ T cells in alopecia areata. About the research overall: Patients in the treated group were given tofacitinib by mouth, 5 to 10 mg twice a day.

Germline assignment: CDR1 MNHEY and CDR2 SVGAGI. The CDR3 is 15 amino acids. Trimming removed 6 bases from V and 9 bases from J; junction bases left unmatched: 8. Sequencing relied on a cDNA template that was reverse transcribed from extracted RNA. Profiling relied on immunoSEQ multiplex PCR, and the TCRdb table lists in-frame clones only, not all of them. The table has about 270,000 clones, around three fifths seen once. This clone was observed a few times. Treatment meaning: oral pan-JAK inhibitor, 5-10 mg twice daily. This sequence joins TRBV6-5 and TRBJ1-6; the match to TRBD1 covers 10 bases. Sequencing was performed on CD4+ T cells sorted from blood, taken at roughly week 52, from a patient treated with tofacitinib. This TCR was sampled from a human donor with alopecia areata. CDR3 bases: TGTGCCAGCAGGGGGGGGACAGGGGATGCTTCACCCCTCCACTTT. Protein sequence: CASRGGTGDASPLHF.